The rows below give T cell receptor beta chains drawn from one sample of a study of T-cell reconstitution after alpha-beta-depleted transplantation in children. TCRdb redid the calling of the PCR reads with MiXCR, one entry per CDR3 protein. The table lists roughly 300,000 distinct CDR3 sequences, approximately 9.6% of them singletons. Here the sequenced sample was PBMCs from the stem cell graft donor, taken from the stem cell graft. The source is a human donor who donated a stem cell graft to a child with SCID. Each CDR3 is given with its conserved first and last residue. The D gene is left open where the match is weak. Clone size is not always given. Where it is, it says once, few, many or a class for expanded clones.

TRBJ2-7 | - | TRBV7-3 | - | CASSPTGTPYEQYF | TGTGCCAGCAGCCCAACAGGTACCCCCTACGAGCAGTACTTC
TRBJ2-1 | - | TRBV5-1 | few | CASSSPLVGGAYNEQFF | TGCGCCAGCAGCTCCCCCCTGGTGGGGGGCGCTTACAATGAGCAGTTCTTC
TRBJ2-2 | TRBD1 | TRBV24-1 | - | CATSDGTGFGEITGELFF | TGTGCCACCAGTGATGGGACAGGGTTTGGAGAAATCACCGGGGAGCTGTTTTTT
TRBJ1-3 | TRBD1 | TRBV12-3/TRBV12-4 | many | CASSFPGTVSSGNTIYF | TGTGCCAGCAGTTTCCCTGGGACAGTTTCCTCTGGAAACACCATATATTTT
TRBJ2-3 | - | TRBV10-3 | few | CAISFTSTDTQYF | TGTGCCATCAGTTTTACTAGCACAGATACGCAGTATTTT
TRBJ1-4 | - | TRBV10-3 | - | CAISETSGRTNEKLFF | TGTGCCATCAGTGAGACATCGGGACGGACTAATGAAAAACTGTTTTTT
TRBJ1-5 | TRBD1 | TRBV7-9 | many | CASSPDRGDQPQHF | TGTGCCAGCAGCCCGGACAGGGGGGATCAGCCCCAGCATTTT
TRBJ2-1 | - | TRBV7-9 | few | CASSPQPGAEQFF | TGTGCCAGCAGCCCCCAACCGGGGGCTGAGCAGTTCTTC
TRBJ1-2 | TRBD1 | TRBV6-1 | many | CASSEGQGPYGYTF | TGTGCCAGCAGCGAGGGACAGGGACCCTATGGCTACACCTTC
TRBJ2-1 | TRBD2 | TRBV14 | many | CASSHLVAGAFYNEQFF | TGTGCCAGCAGCCATCTAGTAGCGGGGGCCTTTTACAATGAGCAGTTCTTC
TRBJ2-1 | TRBD2 | TRBV20-1 | few | CSALGTMNEQFF | TGCAGTGCTCTGGGGACTATGAATGAGCAGTTCTTC
TRBJ2-2 | - | TRBV13 | - | CASSPERGRYTGELFF | TGTGCCAGCAGCCCCGAGCGAGGGCGATACACCGGGGAGCTGTTTTTT
TRBJ2-7 | - | TRBV29-1 | - | CSADINYEQYF | TGCAGCGCCGACATAAACTACGAGCAGTACTTC
TRBJ2-7 | TRBD1 | TRBV25-1 | - | CASSDTGQGRSYEQYF | TGTGCCAGCAGTGACACGGGACAGGGACGGAGCTACGAGCAGTACTTC
TRBJ2-3 | - | TRBV27 | many | CASSLKSTDTQYF | TGTGCCAGCAGTTTGAAGAGCACAGATACGCAGTATTTT
TRBJ2-3 | - | TRBV2 | - | CASRWQPGPTDTQYF | TGTGCCAGTCGATGGCAACCCGGACCCACAGATACGCAGTATTTT
TRBJ2-3 | TRBD2 | TRBV7-8 | few | CASSLATAGGTDTQYF | TGTGCCAGCAGCTTAGCCACAGCGGGGGGAACAGATACGCAGTATTTT
TRBJ2-3 | TRBD2 | TRBV27 | - | CASKRGGGVGDTQYF | TGTGCCAGCAAGAGAGGCGGGGGGGTGGGAGATACGCAGTATTTT
TRBJ1-5 | - | TRBV20-1 | - | CSAGTTGGDQPQHF | TGCAGTGCGGGAACAACGGGGGGCGATCAGCCCCAGCATTTT
TRBJ2-2 | - | TRBV29-1 | many | CSVVWLFTGELFF | TGCAGCGTTGTATGGCTCTTCACCGGGGAGCTGTTTTTT
TRBJ1-4 | - | TRBV3-1 | - | CASSPGQNNEKLFF | TGTGCCAGCAGCCCCGGTCAGAATAATGAAAAACTGTTTTTT
TRBJ1-5 | - | TRBV12-3/TRBV12-4 | few | CASTLDGNQPQHF | TGTGCCAGCACCTTGGACGGGAATCAGCCCCAGCATTTT
TRBJ2-1 | - | TRBV10-3 | few | CAISEFPETRQFF | TGTGCCATCAGTGAGTTCCCTGAGACCCGACAGTTCTTC
TRBJ1-5 | - | TRBV5-1 | few | CASSLIGEGQPQHF | TGCGCCAGCAGCTTGATTGGGGAGGGTCAGCCCCAGCATTTT
TRBJ1-1 | TRBD1 | TRBV27 | - | CASSLGDRPTEAFF | TGTGCCAGCAGTTTAGGGGACAGGCCCACTGAAGCTTTCTTT
TRBJ2-1 | - | TRBV24-1 | few | CATSLAGNEQFF | TGTGCCACCAGTCTCGCCGGCAATGAGCAGTTCTTC
TRBJ2-5 | - | TRBV9 | many | CASSPQTGNQETQYF | TGTGCCAGCAGCCCACAGACAGGAAATCAAGAGACCCAGTACTTC
TRBJ2-3 | TRBD2 | TRBV12-3/TRBV12-4 | - | CASSVAGGLDTQYF | TGTGCCAGCAGTGTAGCGGGGGGGCTAGATACGCAGTATTTT
TRBJ2-6 | - | TRBV19 | few | CDIRPRGSGANVLTF | TGTGACATAAGGCCCAGGGGCTCTGGGGCCAACGTCCTGACTTTC
TRBJ2-7 | TRBD1 | TRBV7-8 | - | CASSLATGTASYEQYF | TGTGCCAGCAGCTTAGCGACCGGGACAGCATCCTACGAGCAGTACTTC
TRBJ2-3 | - | TRBV18 | many | CASSPGYTDTQYF | TGTGCCAGCTCACCAGGATACACAGATACGCAGTATTTT
TRBJ1-4 | TRBD1 | TRBV6-1 | few | CASKTGEPANEKLFF | TGTGCCAGCAAGACAGGGGAGCCAGCTAATGAAAAACTGTTTTTT
TRBJ2-7 | - | TRBV18 | - | CASSPTSTGDRREQYF | TGTGCCAGCTCACCAACGTCGACAGGAGATCGTCGGGAGCAGTACTTC
TRBJ1-3 | - | TRBV7-9 | few | CASSPPNRANTIYF | TGTGCCAGCAGCCCCCCGAACAGGGCTAACACCATATATTTT
TRBJ2-2 | TRBD2 | TRBV5-1 | few | CASSLVAQREGIGTGELFF | TGCGCCAGCAGCTTGGTGGCTCAACGGGAGGGGATCGGCACCGGGGAGCTGTTTTTT
TRBJ2-5 | - | TRBV12-3/TRBV12-4 | - | CASSFKVNQETQYF | TGTGCCAGCAGTTTCAAGGTGAACCAAGAGACCCAGTACTTC
TRBJ1-1 | - | TRBV12-3/TRBV12-4 | many | CASSPSTGPRMNTEAFF | TGTGCCAGCAGTCCATCAACAGGGCCCCGAATGAACACTGAAGCTTTCTTT
TRBJ2-7 | TRBD1 | TRBV12-3/TRBV12-4 | few | CASRLGDRGSYEQYF | TGTGCCAGCAGACTTGGGGACAGGGGGTCCTACGAGCAGTACTTC
TRBJ1-2 | - | TRBV29-1 | few | CSIHRGGGYSGYTF | TGCAGCATACATCGCGGAGGCGGATACTCAGGCTACACCTTC
TRBJ2-3 | TRBD2 | TRBV4-1 | - | CASSQDGTSGGANTDTQYF | TGCGCCAGCAGCCAAGACGGGACTAGCGGGGGGGCGAACACAGATACGCAGTATTTT
TRBJ2-1 | - | TRBV16 | - | CASSLRAGLTSYNEQFF | TGTGCCAGCAGCCTTCGGGCAGGCCTCACCTCCTACAATGAGCAGTTCTTC
TRBJ2-3 | TRBD2 | TRBV20-1 | many | CSARLAGSSDTQYF | TGCAGTGCTAGGCTAGCGGGGTCCTCAGATACGCAGTATTTT
TRBJ2-1 | - | TRBV29-1 | - | CSVVGPNNNEQFF | TGCAGCGTGGTGGGGCCTAATAACAATGAGCAGTTCTTC
TRBJ2-5 | - | TRBV12-3/TRBV12-4 | - | CASSKTGRETQYF | TGTGCCAGCAGTAAAACAGGGAGGGAGACCCAGTACTTC
TRBJ2-3 | TRBD1 | TRBV6-1 | few | CASSPLTSSTGGGGTQYF | TGTGCCAGCAGTCCACTCACTTCGTCGACAGGGGGTGGTGGTACGCAGTATTTT
TRBJ1-4 | - | TRBV7-9 | - | CASSLSADIATNEKLFF | TGTGCCAGCAGCTTATCGGCAGACATTGCAACTAATGAAAAACTGTTTTTT